This T cell receptor (beta chain) was found in a study of blood T cell repertoires in COVID-19. Whole-study context: The origin of the acute and convalescent COVID-19 samples was the United States, Italy and Spain.

The germline CDR1 and CDR2 sequences are LGHNA and YSLEER. With 3 bases removed from V and 3 bases from J, the gap between germline ends came to 14 bases. This CDR3 is built from 16 residues. In the original analysis: Reference gene primer amplification in the assay estimated nucleated cell counts. Produced via immunoSEQ multiplex PCR; TCRdb's table is partial and in-frame only. Clonal size and the V and J genes are those of that table, whereas D and trimming came from the DNA. The sample lists around 300,000 clones; 87% were seen once. The chain couples TRBV4-3 to TRBJ1-4; no firm D call. The specimen was peripheral blood. This sequence was found in a man younger than 35 with active or convalescent COVID-19. The CDR3 loop is CASSHYITSANEKLFF. The DNA for the CDR3 is TGCGCCAGCAGCCACTATATTACTTCGGCTAATGAAAAACTGTTTTTT.